The clone carrying this TCR beta chain has more than one count but fewer than ten. Its antigen is not identified. The data were taken from a study of blood T cells in healthy people across ages. Regarding the study as a whole: Changes seen in expanded clonotypes were possibly confounded by donor CMV status left unknown. From one million sequenced T cells, diversity estimates were lower bounds.

A J-beta primer mix and a sample-barcoded 5' primer were used in a second PCR of roughly 6 to 11 cycles. TCRdb fed the 5' RACE reads into MiXCR, producing one record per CDR3 protein. The sample lists 500,000 to 700,000 distinct CDR3 sequences, approximately 30% occurring once. The CDR3 is 15 amino acids. The V gene's germline CDR1 is SNHLY and CDR2 FYNNEI. With 3 bases removed from V and 2 bases from J, the gap between germline ends came to 12 bases. The source material was blood. The chain links TRBV2 to TRBJ2-3; D perhaps matches TRBD2 (5 bases). The clonotype originates from an elderly woman in good health. The CDR3: CASSDLGSATDTQYF. The CDR3 region has the DNA TGTGCCAGCAGTGATCTAGGGAGTGCCACAGATACGCAGTATTTT.